Shown below are 9 T cell receptor beta chains from a single sample sequenced in a study of T cells in Graves' hyperthyroidism and ophthalmopathy. Using RNA transcripts as the source, TCR beta CDR3 regions were amplified. Using the HTBI primer set, a first-round RT-PCR was run on the TCR CDR3. TCRdb reprocessed the multiplex PCR reads via MiXCR and lists one record per CDR3 protein. Of approximately 400,000 distinct CDR3 sequences listed, roughly 25% are singletons. Sample: blood. The receptors originated from a man aged 50-60 years with Graves' hyperthyroidism.

The chain uses TRBV15 and TRBJ2-1; 8 bases align to TRBD2. Germline CDR1 LNHNV, CDR2 YYDKDF (reference sequence). The CDR3 length is 17 residues. Losses at the gene ends were 0 bases for V and 7 bases for J; bases not matched to a gene: 11. This CDR3 reads CATSRDRGGTRRNEQFF. The CDR3 DNA is TGTGCCACCAGCAGAGATCGCGGAGGGACTAGAAGGAATGAGCAGTTCTTC.

This clonotype has more than one count but fewer than ten. The CDR3 protein is CASSLEASGSEQYF. CDR3 sequence (DNA): TGTGCCAGCAGCTTAGAGGCTAGCGGGAGCGAGCAGTACTTC. V and J are TRBV7-9 and TRBJ2-7; 10 bases fit TRBD2. The ends lost 1 base at V and 6 bases at J; junction bases unmatched: 3. The CDR3 runs to 14 residues. The V gene's germline CDR1 is SEHNR and CDR2 FQNEAQ (reference sequence).

This chain connects TRBV4-1 to TRBJ2-1; D may be TRBD2 (5 bases). CDR1 is MGHRA and CDR2 is YSYEKL in the germline V gene. The CDR3 length is 17 residues. Trimming took off 1 base at V and 4 bases at J, with 17 bases between the two ends. The CDR3 loop is CASSQVPSPTLYNEQFF. CDR3 nucleotides: TGCGCCAGCAGCCAAGTCCCTAGCCCGACGCTTTACAATGAGCAGTTCTTC.

In its sample, this clonotype was seen a few times. The chain uses TRBV6-5 and TRBJ2-2; TRBD2 matches at 7 bases. The CDR3 has 14 residues. Germline-derived CDR1 and CDR2 are MNHEY and SVGAGI. V lost 4 bases to trimming and J lost 3 bases; unmatched junction nucleotides: 2. DNA for the CDR3: TGTGCCAGCAGTTCGGGACTACACACCGGGGAGCTGTTTTTT. Translating it yields CASSSGLHTGELFF.

This clonotype has only a few counts. The chain uses TRBV6-1 and TRBJ2-2; unclear D gene. V was trimmed by 2 bases and J by 5 bases, leaving 9 bases between them. This CDR3 has 14 residues. Germline V gives CDR1 MNHNS, CDR2 SASEGT. The CDR3 is CASSEHLGTGELFF. As DNA, the CDR3 is TGTGCCAGCAGTGAACATTTGGGGACCGGGGAGCTGTTTTTT.

The chain joins TRBV7-7 to TRBJ2-2, with D perhaps matching TRBD1 (5 bases). CDR1 is SSHAT, CDR2 FNYEAQ, per germline (reference sequence). The CDR3 is made up of 13 amino acids. V was shortened by 5 bases and J by 4 bases, with 8 bases between the two germline ends. CDR3: CASSEQVTGELFF. CDR3 DNA sequence: TGTGCCAGCAGCGAACAGGTCACCGGGGAGCTGTTTTTT.

This clonotype has a handful of counts. The V and J genes are TRBV12-3 or TRBV12-4 and TRBJ1-1; TRBD1 might be the D (5 bases). V was cut by 7 bases and J by 8 bases, with 11 bases left in between. The CDR3 is made up of 11 amino acids. CDR3 nucleotide sequence: TGTGCCAGCACCATCTCAGGGGAAGCTTTCTTT. This encodes CASTISGEAFF.

The chain is built from TRBV11-2 and TRBJ1-1; D ambiguous. With 4 bases removed from V and 13 bases from J, the gap between germline ends came to 22 bases. In germline, CDR1 is SGHAT, CDR2 FQNNGV. This CDR3 is built from 14 residues. The chain's CDR3 is CASSSFGILVKGFF. The CDR3 DNA is TGTGCCAGCAGCTCGTTCGGTATTCTGGTTAAGGGTTTCTTT.

V is TRBV9 and J is TRBJ2-7, with 9 bases identical to TRBD1. Germline values: CDR1 SGDLS, CDR2 YYNGEE. The V gene end was trimmed by 0 bases and the J gene end by 6 bases; junction bases not matched to a gene: 4. The length of the CDR3 is 14 residues. The chain's CDR3 is CASSVAGTGSEQYF. The CDR3 DNA is TGTGCCAGCAGCGTAGCGGGGACAGGGTCCGAGCAGTACTTC.